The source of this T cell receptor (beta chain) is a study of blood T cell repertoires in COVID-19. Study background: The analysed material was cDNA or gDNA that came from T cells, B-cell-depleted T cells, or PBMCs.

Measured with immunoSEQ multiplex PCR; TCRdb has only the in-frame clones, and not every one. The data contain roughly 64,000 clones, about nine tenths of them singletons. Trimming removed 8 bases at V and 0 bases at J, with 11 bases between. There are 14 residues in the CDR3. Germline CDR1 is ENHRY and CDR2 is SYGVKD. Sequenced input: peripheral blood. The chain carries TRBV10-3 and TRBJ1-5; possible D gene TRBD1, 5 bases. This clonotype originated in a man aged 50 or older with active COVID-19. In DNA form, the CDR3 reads TGTGCCATCGGAGGGGAAGATAGCAATCAGCCCCAGCATTTT. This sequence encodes CAIGGEDSNQPQHF.